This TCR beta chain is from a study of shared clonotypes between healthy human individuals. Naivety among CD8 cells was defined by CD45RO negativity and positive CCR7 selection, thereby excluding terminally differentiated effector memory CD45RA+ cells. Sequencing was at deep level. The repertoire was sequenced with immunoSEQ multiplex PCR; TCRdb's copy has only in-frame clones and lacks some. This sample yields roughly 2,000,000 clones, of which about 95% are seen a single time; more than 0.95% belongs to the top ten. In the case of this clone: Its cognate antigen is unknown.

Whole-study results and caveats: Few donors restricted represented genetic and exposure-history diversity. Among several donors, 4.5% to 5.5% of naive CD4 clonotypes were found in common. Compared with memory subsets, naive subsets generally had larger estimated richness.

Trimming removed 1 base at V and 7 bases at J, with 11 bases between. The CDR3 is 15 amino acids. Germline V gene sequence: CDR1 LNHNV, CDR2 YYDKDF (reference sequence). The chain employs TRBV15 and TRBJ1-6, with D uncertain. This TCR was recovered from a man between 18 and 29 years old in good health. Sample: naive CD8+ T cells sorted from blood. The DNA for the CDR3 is TGTGCCACCAGCAGAGCGGGAGGGTCAAATTCACCCCTCCACTTT. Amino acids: CATSRAGGSNSPLHF.